A selection of T cell receptor beta chains follows, all from one sample in a study of blood T cell repertoires in COVID-19. The protocol was immunoSEQ multiplex PCR, while the TCRdb copy is restricted to in-frame clones and leaves out a portion. Here the sample spans some 160,000 clones, about four fifths being singletons. Sequencing input: peripheral blood. The receptors were gathered from a man aged 70 or older with active or convalescent COVID-19. The CDR3 runs from the conserved cysteine through the conserved F or W. D genes are given only for firm matches. Expanded clones are given a class, and other clones once, few, many or no size at all.

clone size	D gene	V gene	J gene	CDR3 DNA	CDR3 protein
.	TRBD2	TRBV14	TRBJ2-7	TGTGCCAGCAGCCAAGATCGGTGGGGGGGTTATGCGGACGAGCAGTACTTC	CASSQDRWGGYADEQYF
.	TRBD2	TRBV18	TRBJ2-1	TGTGCCAGCTCACCTACTAGCGGGAATAAGGATGAGCAGTTCTTC	CASSPTSGNKDEQFF
.	TRBD1	TRBV18	TRBJ1-2	TGTGCCAGCTCACAAAACAGGGGGCAGAACGGCTACACCTTC	CASSQNRGQNGYTF
.	.	TRBV7-8	TRBJ2-1	TGTGCCAGCAGCTTAGTAGGACAGTTAGACAATGAGCAGTTCTTC	CASSLVGQLDNEQFF
.	TRBD2	TRBV4-1	TRBJ2-1	TGCGCCAGCAGCCATCAGAGCCTAGCGGGGCCGTACAATGAGCAGTTCTTC	CASSHQSLAGPYNEQFF
.	.	TRBV9	TRBJ1-2	TGTGCCAGCATCCAAGGGCCGGGGAAGGGCTACACCTTC	CASIQGPGKGYTF
.	.	TRBV19	TRBJ1-2	TGTGCCAGTAGTATCGCCGGTGATAACTATGGCTACACCTTC	CASSIAGDNYGYTF
.	TRBD2	TRBV6-1	TRBJ2-1	TGTGCCAGCAGTGACGGACTAGCGGGGGCCACCTCTAGTTCCTACAATGAGCAGTTCTTC	CASSDGLAGATSSSYNEQFF
once	.	TRBV7-6	TRBJ2-5	TGTGCCAGCAGCTTGGCCGGGATCCAAGGGGAGACCCAGTACTTC	CASSLAGIQGETQYF
.	.	TRBV5-1	TRBJ2-7	TGCGCCAGCAGCCGGGAATACGAGCAGTACTTC	CASSREYEQYF
.	.	TRBV5-1	TRBJ2-4	TGCGCCAGCAGCTTGGAAGCCTTAAACATTCAGTACTTC	CASSLEALNIQYF
.	.	TRBV5-1	TRBJ2-1	TGCGCCAGCAGCTTGGATCCAGGCCTAACCTACAATGAGCAGTTCTTC	CASSLDPGLTYNEQFF
.	.	TRBV16	TRBJ1-1	TGTGCCAGCAGCCAGCAGGGATCCAACACTGAAGCTTTCTTT	CASSQQGSNTEAFF
.	TRBD1	TRBV30	TRBJ1-5	TGTGCCTGGGGGACAGGCTATAGCAATCAGCCCCAGCATTTT	CAWGTGYSNQPQHF
.	.	TRBV6-5	TRBJ1-3	TGTGCCAGCAGTCGCCAGGGCAGAGGAAACACCATATATTTT	CASSRQGRGNTIYF
.	.	TRBV4-1	TRBJ1-2	TGCGCCAGCAGCCAAGATCCCAGGGGCGATGGCTACACCTTC	CASSQDPRGDGYTF
once	TRBD2	TRBV19	TRBJ2-2	TGTGCCAGTAGTTTCGTGGGGGGGACCGGGGAGCTGTTTTTT	CASSFVGGTGELFF
.	.	TRBV6-1	TRBJ2-5	TGTGCCAGCAGTGAGTTAGGAGTGGAGACCCAGTACTTC	CASSELGVETQYF
.	.	TRBV6-2/TRBV6-3	TRBJ1-2	TGTGCCAGCACCCCCACAGGTGGCGGTGGCTACACCTTC	CASTPTGGGGYTF
.	.	TRBV5-1	TRBJ2-7	TGCGCCAGCAGCTTGGACCCAGATCCCTACGAGCAGTACTTC	CASSLDPDPYEQYF
once	.	TRBV19	TRBJ2-7	TGTGCCAGTAGTATTCGGGCCGGGGGAGGTTACTCCTACGAGCAGTACTTC	CASSIRAGGGYSYEQYF
.	.	TRBV11-3	TRBJ1-1	TGTGCCAGCAGTCGTGTCGGGGGGACTGAAGCTTTCTTT	CASSRVGGTEAFF
.	TRBD2	TRBV30	TRBJ2-1	TGTGCCTGGAGTGGAGGTGGCGGGGGGAGCTCCTACAATGAGCAGTTCTTC	CAWSGGGGGSSYNEQFF
.	.	TRBV19	TRBJ2-5	TGTGCCAGCGGCGGGGAGACCCAGTACTTC	CASGGETQYF
few	.	TRBV7-9	TRBJ2-2	TGTGCCAGCAGCTTAATCGTGGGCGCCGACACCGGGGAGCTGTTTTTT	CASSLIVGADTGELFF
.	TRBD1	TRBV3-1/TRBV3-2	TRBJ1-1	TGTGCCAGCAGCCACCCAGGGGGCTACACTGAAGCTTTCTTT	CASSHPGGYTEAFF
.	TRBD2	TRBV10-1	TRBJ2-5	TGCGCCAGTAAAAGCGGGAGTTCAGAGACCCAGTACTTC	CASKSGSSETQYF
.	.	TRBV6-4	TRBJ1-2	TGTGCCAGCAGACCAGGACAAGCCTATGGCTACACCTTC	CASRPGQAYGYTF
.	.	TRBV5-1	TRBJ1-6	TGCGCCAGCAGCTTGGAGGCAGGGGACAATTCACCCCTCCACTTT	CASSLEAGDNSPLHF
.	.	TRBV10-2	TRBJ2-3	TGCGCCAGCAGTAGCCGGGGAGCGATGGATACGCAGTATTTT	CASSSRGAMDTQYF
.	TRBD1	TRBV5-1	TRBJ1-2	TGCGCCAGCAGCTCGGGACAGGGGGACTATGGCTACACCTTC	CASSSGQGDYGYTF
.	.	TRBV30	TRBJ2-5	TGTGCCTGGAGTGGGGTCGGCGGCCAAGAGACCCAGTACTTC	CAWSGVGGQETQYF
.	.	TRBV18	TRBJ1-6	TGTGCCAGCTCACGGGGGGAGGATTCACCCCTCCACTTT	CASSRGEDSPLHF
once	TRBD2	TRBV10-2	TRBJ2-1	TGCGCCAGCAGTCGGACTAGCGGGAAGGGGGAGCAGTTCTTC	CASSRTSGKGEQFF
once	TRBD1	TRBV5-1	TRBJ1-1	TGCGCCAGCAGCGTAACAGGGGCGTCGGTTAGAGCTGAAGCTTTCTTT	CASSVTGASVRAEAFF
.	TRBD1	TRBV29-1	TRBJ1-1	TGCAGCGTCGGGGGTGGGGACAGACAAAAAGCTTTCTTT	CSVGGGDRQKAFF
.	.	TRBV10-3	TRBJ1-1	TGTGCCATCAGTGGGGGCCCCCGAGGCGCTGAAGCTTTCTTT	CAISGGPRGAEAFF
.	.	TRBV3-1/TRBV3-2	TRBJ2-5	TGTGCCAGCAGCCAAGGGGGCGGCGGGACCCCCAGTGCCCAGTACTTC	CASSQGGGGTPSAQYF
once	TRBD2	TRBV3-1/TRBV3-2	TRBJ2-5	TGTGCCAGCAGCCAGACAGCGGGAAGAGAGACCCAGTACTTC	CASSQTAGRETQYF
.	.	TRBV19	TRBJ2-1	TGTGCCACCAGAGGGGGGGGGCGGAATGAGCAGTTCTTC	CATRGGGRNEQFF
once	TRBD2	TRBV10-2	TRBJ2-1	TGCGCCAGCAGGACGGGACTAGCAGCTGGTTATGAGCAGTTCTTC	CASRTGLAAGYEQFF
.	.	TRBV4-1	TRBJ1-1	TGCGCCAGCAGCCAAGTCCCACAGGGCCTCGGCACTGAAGCTTTCTTT	CASSQVPQGLGTEAFF
.	.	TRBV7-9	TRBJ2-5	TGTGCCAGCAGCTCGGGGTCGGGGGGCACCCAAGAGACCCAGTACTTC	CASSSGSGGTQETQYF
.	TRBD1	TRBV2	TRBJ2-5	TGTGCCAGCGGAGACAGGGAAATAGGAGAGACCCAGTACTTC	CASGDREIGETQYF
.	.	TRBV4-3	TRBJ2-3	TGCGCCAGCAGCCAAGATCTAGGTAGTCTCACAGATACGCAGTATTTT	CASSQDLGSLTDTQYF
.	.	TRBV6-5	TRBJ2-3	TGTGCCACCACAGGGATTAGACCCTTTGGTACGCAGTATTTT	CATTGIRPFGTQYF
.	.	TRBV13	TRBJ2-2	TGTGCCAGCAGCTTCTTTGCCGGGGAGCTGTTTTTT	CASSFFAGELFF